This TCR beta chain was sequenced in a study of T cell responses to AZD1222 COVID-19 vaccine. Study conclusions and caveats: Mostly white British, mostly female donors; authors suggested clonal diversity may be underestimated. Of the AZD1222 recipients, only five to seven were seropositive at baseline. Regions 160-218 and 743-854 held dominance among vaccine-associated CD4 TCRs, which spanned spike. Spike-specific TCR breadth rose after two AZD1222 doses, and depth rose as well.

CDR3 size: 15 residues. Per germline, CDR1 MNHEY and CDR2 SVGAGI. Trimming cost V 6 bases and J 1 base; bases outside gene matches: 7. Notes on this clone: Its antigen is as yet unknown.

The data were produced by immunoSEQ multiplex PCR, yet TCRdb's version contains in-frame clones alone and is incomplete. The sample gives about 140,000 clones, about 90% of which show up once; 1.9% is in the top ten. Source: peripheral blood, taken on day 0 of AZD1222 vaccination. This chain connects TRBV6-5 to TRBJ2-7, with TRBD1 matching over 9 bases. This TCR came from an adult in good health. As DNA, the CDR3 is TGTGCCAGCAGCCTCGGACAGGGGTCTTCCTACGAGCAGTACTTC. Encoded protein: CASSLGQGSSYEQYF.